The clone carrying this T cell receptor beta chain appeared once. The V and J ends lost 2 bases and 8 bases respectively, with 15 bases between them. The CDR3 length is 13 residues. The germline V gene has CDR1 GTSNPN and CDR2 SVGIG (reference sequence). The data belong to a study of T cell changes during pregnancy in multiple sclerosis. Repertoires were generated with immunoSEQ multiplex PCR, while TCRdb's copy carries only in-frame clones and drops some. The data show tens of thousands of clones, 93% seen once. This TCR derives from a female donor with multiple sclerosis, enrolled in a pregnancy study. The sequencing used CD4+ T cells from peripheral blood mononuclear cells, collected after pregnancy. V and J are TRBV30 and TRBJ1-2; weak D call: TRBD1 (5 bases). CDR3 bases: TGTGCCTGGAGTTGGGAGGGACGGGGAGGCTACACCTTC. This sequence encodes CAWSWEGRGGYTF.